Listed here is a single T cell receptor (beta chain). Per the germline V gene, CDR1 is SGHDN and CDR2 is FVKESK. Trimming removed 3 bases from V and 10 bases from J, with 13 bases in between. The CDR3 is 14 residues long. There were healthy Caucasian individuals from Russia, aged 6 to 90, serving as donors. Peripheral blood from each donor was collected in a volume of about 9.9 milliliters. The second PCR ran about 6 to 12 cycles with a sample-barcoded 5' primer and J-beta primers. TCRdb redid the calling of the 5' RACE reads with MiXCR, one entry per CDR3 protein. The sample has around 710,000 distinct CDR3 sequences, roughly 47% seen once; the top ten hold approximately 22%. The data were obtained in a study of blood T cells in healthy people across ages.

The receptor comes from a woman aged 60-75 years in good health. The sample consisted of blood. The chain recombines TRBV14 with TRBJ1-6; D is perhaps TRBD1 (6 bases). The CDR3 sequence: CASSHPGVGSPLHF. In nucleotides, the CDR3 is TGTGCCAGCAGCCACCCAGGGGTTGGATCACCCCTCCACTTT.